This TCR beta chain was profiled in a study of blood T cell repertoires in COVID-19. Seattle patients were enrolled during active infection and followed longitudinally. The protocol was immunoSEQ multiplex PCR, while the TCRdb copy is restricted to in-frame clones and leaves out a portion. The sample lists around 62,000 clones, 88% occurring once. Germline CDR1 and CDR2: MNHEY and SMNVEV (reference sequence). The CDR3 contains 15 residues. V lost 2 bases and J lost 0, with 10 bases in between. The receptor comes from a woman aged 55-70 years with COVID-19, enrolled during active disease. This chain joins TRBV27 and TRBJ1-1; D perhaps matches TRBD1 (5 bases). The sample taken for sequencing was peripheral blood. CDR3 protein: CASSLSAGMNTEAFF. DNA for the CDR3: TGTGCCAGCAGTTTAAGCGCAGGGATGAACACTGAAGCTTTCTTT.